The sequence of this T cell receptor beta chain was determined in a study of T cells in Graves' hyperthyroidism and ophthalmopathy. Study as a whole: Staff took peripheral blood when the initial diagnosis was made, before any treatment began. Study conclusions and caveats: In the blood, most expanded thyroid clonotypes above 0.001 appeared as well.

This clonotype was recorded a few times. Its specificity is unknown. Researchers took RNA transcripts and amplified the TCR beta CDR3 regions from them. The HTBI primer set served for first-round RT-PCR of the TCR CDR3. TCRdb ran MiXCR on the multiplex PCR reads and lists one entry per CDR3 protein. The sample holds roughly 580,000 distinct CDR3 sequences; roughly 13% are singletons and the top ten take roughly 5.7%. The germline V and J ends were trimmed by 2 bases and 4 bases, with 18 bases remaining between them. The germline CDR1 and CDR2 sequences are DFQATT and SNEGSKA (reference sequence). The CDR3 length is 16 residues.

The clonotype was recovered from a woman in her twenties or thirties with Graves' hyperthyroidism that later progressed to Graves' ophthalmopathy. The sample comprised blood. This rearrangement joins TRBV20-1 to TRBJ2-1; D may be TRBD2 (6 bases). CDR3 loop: CSARSNRDFNYNEQFF. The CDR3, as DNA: TGCAGTGCTAGATCAAACCGGGACTTCAATTACAATGAGCAGTTCTTC.